The rows below give T cell receptor beta chains drawn from one sample of a study of T cell repertoires in cytomegalovirus infection. TCRdb processed the reads anew with MiXCR; each CDR3 protein has one entry. The sample lists roughly 310,000 distinct CDR3 sequences, about a sixth occurring once. Specimen: PBMCs. These receptors were obtained from a human donor in good health (CMV status not recorded). Some clones in this sample may be carry-over from other donors' samples. Each CDR3 is given with its conserved first and last residue. The D gene is left open where the match is weak. Clone size appears in some rows only: once, few, many, or a class for an expanded clone.

v_gene	d_gene	abundance	j_gene	CDR3aa	CDR3nt
TRBV20-1	TRBD2	.	TRBJ2-7	CSAPRGGALSYEQYF	TGCAGTGCGCCCCGGGGGGGAGCCCTTTCCTACGAGCAGTACTTC
TRBV7-8	.	many	TRBJ2-1	CASSFGAGVYNEQFF	TGTGCCAGCAGCTTTGGGGCAGGAGTATACAATGAGCAGTTCTTC
TRBV7-2	.	.	TRBJ1-4	CASSLLSGNWEKLFF	TGTGCCAGCAGCTTATTATCGGGGAATTGGGAAAAACTGTTTTTT
TRBV7-9	TRBD1	few	TRBJ1-4	CASSPGQDNEKLFF	TGTGCCAGCAGCCCTGGACAGGACAATGAAAAACTGTTTTTT
TRBV27	.	few	TRBJ1-5	CASSFSRPDNQPQHF	TGTGCCAGCAGTTTCTCCAGGCCCGACAATCAGCCCCAGCATTTT
TRBV20-1	TRBD2	.	TRBJ2-5	CSAEDGGGPQETQYF	TGCAGTGCTGAGGATGGCGGGGGGCCCCAAGAGACCCAGTACTTC
TRBV20-1	.	.	TRBJ1-1	CSATDSWNTEAFF	TGCAGTGCTACGGACTCCTGGAACACTGAAGCTTTCTTT
TRBV5-5	.	few	TRBJ2-1	CASSYHYSSYNEQFF	TGTGCCAGCAGCTACCACTACTCCTCCTACAATGAGCAGTTCTTC
TRBV6-5	.	few	TRBJ2-3	CASRGTRISTDTQYF	TGTGCCAGCAGAGGGACCAGGATTAGCACAGATACGCAGTATTTT
TRBV7-2	.	many	TRBJ2-2	CASSLGAHTGELFF	TGTGCCAGCAGCCTAGGGGCGCACACCGGGGAGCTGTTTTTT
TRBV5-8	.	.	TRBJ2-2	CASSLEGMSGELFF	TGTGCCAGCAGCTTGGAAGGGATGTCCGGGGAGCTGTTTTTT
TRBV12-3/TRBV12-4	.	.	TRBJ1-2	CASSSGFGGYTF	TGTGCCAGCAGTTCAGGATTCGGAGGCTACACCTTC
TRBV19	.	few	TRBJ2-5	CASTETGGYQETQYF	TGTGCCAGTACCGAGACAGGAGGGTACCAAGAGACCCAGTACTTC
TRBV5-5	.	.	TRBJ2-7	CASSQHKGFSYEQYF	TGTGCCAGCAGCCAACACAAGGGGTTCTCCTACGAGCAGTACTTC
TRBV3-1	.	many	TRBJ2-7	CASSPLQAGPVEQYF	TGTGCCAGCAGCCCCCTGCAGGCGGGACCTGTCGAGCAGTACTTC
TRBV25-1	.	many	TRBJ2-7	CASSESPKGEQYF	TGTGCCAGCAGTGAATCCCCGAAGGGCGAGCAGTACTTC
TRBV15	TRBD2	.	TRBJ2-3	CATSRDGAGRDTQYF	TGTGCCACCAGCAGAGATGGAGCGGGGAGAGATACGCAGTATTTT
TRBV7-2	.	many	TRBJ2-5	CASSLSGSRGTTQYF	TGTGCCAGCAGCTTATCCGGATCCAGGGGTACGACCCAGTACTTC
TRBV19	TRBD1	few	TRBJ1-2	CASSIDQGANYGYTF	TGTGCCAGTAGTATAGATCAGGGGGCGAACTATGGCTACACCTTC
TRBV4-1	TRBD1	.	TRBJ2-3	CASSLTYRGRNTDTQYF	TGCGCCAGCAGCTTAACCTACAGGGGGCGTAACACAGATACGCAGTATTTT
TRBV6-1	.	.	TRBJ1-2	CASSEDIQIGYGYTF	TGTGCCAGCAGTGAGGACATCCAAATAGGGTATGGCTACACCTTC
TRBV9	.	.	TRBJ2-7	CASSVEGRTEQYF	TGTGCCAGCAGCGTAGAAGGCAGGACGGAGCAGTACTTC
TRBV6-5	.	few	TRBJ1-2	CASSFDLRGHNGYTF	TGTGCCAGCAGTTTCGATTTGCGGGGGCATAATGGCTACACCTTC
TRBV6-5	.	few	TRBJ2-7	CASSLVGRTPTYEQYF	TGTGCCAGCAGCCTCGTAGGCAGGACACCGACCTACGAGCAGTACTTC
TRBV10-2	.	.	TRBJ2-3	CASTLWGSTDTQYF	TGCGCCAGCACCTTATGGGGGAGCACAGATACGCAGTATTTT
TRBV20-1	.	.	TRBJ1-5	CSAREAGTSNQPQHF	TGCAGTGCTAGAGAAGCCGGGACATCGAATCAGCCCCAGCATTTT
TRBV20-1	.	.	TRBJ2-7	CSASSGQYYEQYF	TGCAGTGCTAGTTCCGGACAGTACTACGAGCAGTACTTC
TRBV4-3	.	few	TRBJ1-5	CASSQDVRGNQPQHF	TGCGCCAGCAGCCAAGATGTCAGGGGCAATCAGCCCCAGCATTTT
TRBV6-6	.	.	TRBJ1-1	CASSYSSVNTEAFF	TGTGCCAGCAGTTACTCATCCGTGAACACTGAAGCTTTCTTT
TRBV28	.	few	TRBJ1-1	CASTPGWGFAFF	TGTGCCAGCACCCCAGGGTGGGGGTTTGCTTTCTTT
TRBV6-5	.	.	TRBJ2-3	CASNQAGDTQYF	TGTGCCAGCAACCAGGCAGGAGATACGCAGTATTTT
TRBV4-1	.	few	TRBJ2-1	CASSQEPPMRQFF	TGCGCCAGCAGCCAAGAGCCGCCTATGCGCCAGTTCTTC
TRBV7-9	TRBD1	many	TRBJ2-7	CASSGDRGPEQYF	TGTGCCAGCAGCGGGGACAGGGGACCCGAGCAGTACTTC
TRBV12-3/TRBV12-4	.	many	TRBJ1-3	CASSSTGNTIYF	TGTGCCAGCAGCTCCACTGGAAACACCATATATTTT
TRBV7-3	.	few	TRBJ2-5	CASSLSSGSETQYF	TGTGCCAGCAGCTTATCCTCCGGTTCGGAGACCCAGTACTTC
TRBV20-1	TRBD1	.	TRBJ2-5	CSASNPTGGETQYF	TGCAGTGCTAGCAACCCGACAGGGGGAGAGACCCAGTACTTC
TRBV6-6	.	few	TRBJ2-3	CASTTRAGFSADTQYF	TGTGCCAGCACCACTCGGGCCGGGTTCTCGGCAGATACGCAGTATTTT
TRBV6-5	.	.	TRBJ2-7	CASSLDSSRYEQYF	TGTGCCAGCAGCCTGGACAGTAGTCGCTACGAGCAGTACTTC
TRBV27	.	few	TRBJ1-4	CASSLSPGFPAKLFF	TGTGCCAGCAGTTTATCACCAGGTTTCCCGGCAAAACTGTTTTTT
TRBV5-8	TRBD1	.	TRBJ1-6	CASSPGQADSPLHF	TGTGCCAGCAGCCCGGGACAGGCGGATTCACCCCTCCACTTT
TRBV11-3	.	many	TRBJ1-1	CASRGSEGEAFF	TGTGCCAGCAGGGGATCGGAGGGAGAAGCTTTCTTT
TRBV7-2	TRBD2	.	TRBJ2-1	CASSSASGNKLNEQFF	TGTGCCAGCAGCTCAGCTAGCGGGAATAAGCTAAATGAGCAGTTCTTC
TRBV7-9	TRBD1	once	TRBJ2-6	CASGGQGGGANVLTF	TGTGCCAGCGGTGGACAGGGCGGGGGGGCCAACGTCCTGACTTTC
TRBV3-1	.	many	TRBJ1-1	CASSQGRGIMNTEAFF	TGTGCCAGCAGTCAGGGGAGGGGTATTATGAACACTGAAGCTTTCTTT
TRBV6-2/TRBV6-3	.	.	TRBJ1-3	CASSRTVLGGNTIYF	TGTGCCAGCAGTCGGACAGTCCTCGGTGGAAACACCATATATTTT
TRBV2	.	.	TRBJ1-2	CASSESDYGYTF	TGTGCCAGCAGTGAATCGGATTATGGCTACACCTTC
TRBV7-2	.	many	TRBJ2-6	CASSLVKGSGANVLTF	TGTGCCAGCAGCTTAGTGAAGGGCTCGGGGGCCAACGTCCTGACTTTC
TRBV6-1	.	many	TRBJ1-2	CASSDGSEYHFYGYTF	TGTGCCAGCAGTGACGGCAGTGAATACCATTTTTATGGCTACACCTTC
TRBV12-3/TRBV12-4	.	few	TRBJ2-1	CASSFNGNEQFF	TGTGCCAGCAGTTTCAACGGCAATGAGCAGTTCTTC
TRBV29-1	.	.	TRBJ2-1	CSVYLRQTSYNEQFF	TGCAGCGTTTACCTAAGGCAGACCTCCTACAATGAGCAGTTCTTC
TRBV25-1	.	few	TRBJ1-1	CASSEGAYTEAFF	TGTGCCAGCAGTGAAGGGGCCTACACTGAAGCTTTCTTT
TRBV18	TRBD1	many	TRBJ1-1	CASSPSGTDTEAFF	TGTGCCAGCTCACCCTCCGGGACAGACACTGAAGCTTTCTTT
TRBV7-6	TRBD2	many	TRBJ2-3	CASSSLPGGDTQYF	TGTGCCAGCAGCTCGCTCCCCGGGGGGGATACGCAGTATTTT
TRBV12-3/TRBV12-4	.	many	TRBJ1-4	CASSRGEKLFF	TGTGCCAGCAGCAGAGGCGAAAAACTGTTTTTT
TRBV6-5	.	.	TRBJ2-7	CASSYSGSHEQYF	TGTGCCAGCAGTTACTCCGGGTCCCACGAGCAGTACTTC
TRBV6-2/TRBV6-3	.	many	TRBJ1-1	CASRQEVNTEAFF	TGTGCCAGCAGACAAGAGGTGAACACTGAAGCTTTCTTT
TRBV13	.	.	TRBJ1-1	CASSLGLGLRANTEAFF	TGTGCCAGCAGCTTAGGCCTGGGACTCAGGGCGAACACTGAAGCTTTCTTT